The 3 T cell receptor beta chains reported below all come from one sample, sequenced in a study of human T cells and chemical hapten exposure. MiXCR, applied by TCRdb to the RACE reads, yields one record per CDR3 protein. Among about 380,000 distinct CDR3 sequences listed, about 6% were seen once. As for time point: patch test 2, 6 weeks after DPC sensitization. Treatment meaning: therapeutic diphenylcyclopropenone sensitization with weekly scalp DPC. Sequences were derived from whole blood, sampled in connection with sensitization to the hapten diphenylcyclopropenone (DPC). Every receptor here comes from a woman younger than 35 with alopecia areata. Some clones in this sample may be carry-over from other donors' samples.

This clonotype occurred many times. V is TRBV20-1 and J is TRBJ2-3; the D gene is possibly TRBD1 (6 bases). Germline V lookup: CDR1 DFQATT, CDR2 SNEGSKA (reference sequence). The length of the CDR3 is 15 residues. V shed 3 bases and J shed 1 base, with 14 bases lying between them. The CDR3 spells CSARAQGHRTDTQYF. The CDR3 nucleotides are TGCAGTGCTAGGGCCCAGGGACACCGCACAGATACGCAGTATTTT.

This clonotype came up many times. The rearrangement links TRBV5-1 to TRBJ1-2, with 9 bases matching TRBD1. The CDR3 loop spans 16 amino acids. V trimming: 3 bases; J trimming: 2 bases; junction bases outside the gene matches: 8. Germline values: CDR1 SGHRS, CDR2 YFSETQ. DNA of the CDR3: TGCGCCAGCAGCTCCCGGGACAGGGCTTTCAACTATGGCTACACCTTC. This codes for CASSSRDRAFNYGYTF.

The chain recombines TRBV7-9 with TRBJ2-7; D ambiguous. Germline loops: CDR1 SEHNR, CDR2 FQNEAQ (reference sequence). The V and J ends lost 4 bases and 3 bases respectively, with 13 bases between them. CDR3 size: 14 residues. The CDR3 loop reads CASSSLLASYEQYF. CDR3 nucleotide sequence: TGTGCCAGCAGCTCCCTGTTAGCCAGCTACGAGCAGTACTTC.